One and the same sample provided the 10 T cell receptor beta chains below, sequenced in a study of blood T cells in healthy people across ages. Then a second PCR, running roughly 7 to 11 cycles, was carried out with a sample-barcoded 5' primer and a J-beta primer mix. TCRdb itself ran the 5' RACE reads through MiXCR, one entry per CDR3 protein. The sample has more than 750,000 distinct CDR3 sequences; about 27% are singletons. This sample was also put to use in a study of T cells of mothers and their children.

The specimen was blood. The receptors come from a woman in her forties in good health.

The rearrangement uses TRBV3-1 and TRBJ1-2, with 7 bases lining up with TRBD1. The CDR3 length is 13 residues. Germline values: CDR1 LGHDT, CDR2 YNNKEL (reference sequence). V lost 6 bases, J lost 6 bases, and 7 bases stayed unmatched. For the CDR3, the DNA is TGTGCCAGCAGTTCCACAGGGGAAGATGGCTACACCTTC. It translates to CASSSTGEDGYTF.

This clonotype was seen more than once but under ten times. The genes are TRBV7-9 and TRBJ1-2; D gene unclear. The V end was cut by 1 base, the J end by 2 bases, with 8 bases between. Germline lookup yields CDR1 SEHNR and CDR2 FQNEAQ (reference sequence). CDR3 length: 14 amino acids. CDR3 bases: TGTGCCAGCAGCTTAGTGGGGATAAACTATGGCTACACCTTC. Amino acid sequence: CASSLVGINYGYTF.

This clonotype has more than one count but fewer than ten. The gene calls are TRBV5-1 and TRBJ2-6; TRBD1 matches 8 bases. Germline loops: CDR1 SGHRS, CDR2 YFSETQ. Losses at the gene ends were 0 bases for V and 4 bases for J; bases not matched to a gene: 12. The CDR3 loop spans 19 amino acids. The CDR3: CASSLAPDRAVGGANVLTF. DNA of the CDR3: TGCGCCAGCAGCTTGGCCCCGGACAGGGCGGTAGGAGGGGCCAACGTCCTGACTTTC.

On this clonotype: Since a much larger clone is just one base distant, this may be a read error. The chain recombines TRBV28 with TRBJ2-1, with 7 positions matching TRBD1. The germline V gene encodes CDR1 MDHEN and CDR2 SYDVKM. The CDR3 length is 15 residues. The DNA for the CDR3 is TGTGCCAGCAGTCCCGACAGGGTTATCAACAATGAGCGGTTCTTC. Its translation is CASSPDRVINNERFF. Using reference TRBV28 and TRBJ2-1 for the parts outside the CDR3, the full variable domain is DVKVTQSSRYLVKRTGEKVFLECVQDMDHENMFWYRQDPGLGLRLIYFSYDVKMKEKGDIPEGYSVSREKKERFSLILESASTNQTSMYLCASSPDRVINNERFFGPGTRLTVL.

This clonotype was seen a handful of times. V is TRBV7-2 and J is TRBJ2-5; the match to TRBD2 covers 11 bases. This CDR3 has 17 residues. J gave up 0 bases and V 7 bases, and 10 bases lay outside the gene matches. Germline CDR1 is SGHTA and CDR2 is FQGNSA. CDR3: CASTSGTSGLYQETQYF. DNA of the CDR3: TGTGCCAGCACCTCCGGGACTAGCGGACTGTACCAAGAGACCCAGTACTTC.

In this sample, this clonotype turned up a few times. The chain is built from TRBV30 and TRBJ1-6, with unresolved D. This CDR3 comprises 13 residues. Germline values: CDR1 GTSNPN, CDR2 SVGIG (reference sequence). Between the trimmed V and J ends, which lost 0 bases and 18 bases, there was a span of 18 bases. The CDR3 nucleotides are TGTGCCTGGAGTGTCGTTCGTGCGGAGGGCTGCCACTTT. It is translated as CAWSVVRAEGCHF.

This clonotype has only a few counts. V and J are TRBV4-2 and TRBJ2-3, with a possible D match to TRBD2 (5 bases). Trimming shortened V by 4 bases and J by 0 bases, and 17 bases separated the two germline ends. Germline loops: CDR1 LGHNA, CDR2 YNFKEQ. CDR3 length: 17 residues. Here the CDR3 DNA reads TGTGCCAGCAGCCTGAATGCCGGACGGACTAGCACAGATACGCAGTATTTT. It specifies CASSLNAGRTSTDTQYF.

This chain links TRBV28 with TRBJ2-7, with D possibly being TRBD2 (5 bases). Trimming removed 6 bases from V and 12 bases from J, with 24 bases in between. The CDR3 totals 14 residues. Germline V gene sequence: CDR1 MDHEN, CDR2 SYDVKM. In DNA form, the CDR3 reads TGTGCCAGCAGCCTCCTGGACTTCCAAGAGACCCGGTACTTC. It yields the protein CASSLLDFQETRYF.

The chain recombines TRBV5-1 with TRBJ1-1, with D hard to call. V dropped 3 bases and J dropped 1 base, with 10 bases sitting between them. The CDR3 runs 14 residues. In germline, CDR1 is SGHRS, CDR2 YFSETQ. DNA for the CDR3: TGCGCCAGCAGCTGGAACCTAGAGAACACTGAAGCTTTCTTT. Protein product: CASSWNLENTEAFF.

The chain employs TRBV7-2 and TRBJ1-1, with D hard to call. Germline lookup yields CDR1 SGHTA and CDR2 FQGNSA. V gave up 0 bases and J gave up 11 bases, with 13 bases separating them. The CDR3 spans 13 residues. The CDR3 here is CASSLAQEVEAFF. The CDR3 DNA sequence: TGTGCCAGCAGCTTAGCCCAGGAGGTGGAGGCTTTCTTT.